This TCR beta chain is drawn from a study of shared T cell receptors in the human thymus. The CDR3 has 14 residues. Generated by immunoSEQ multiplex PCR, the TCRdb table keeps only in-frame clones and is missing some. The repertoire holds about 660,000 clones, with roughly 90% as singletons. These data were also reused for a study on human thymus T cells.

This sequence joins TRBV12-1 and TRBJ2-7; the DNA was not compared with TRBD1, the D call given in the table. TRBV12-1 is tagged as a pseudogene. This TCR derives from a boy in the first two years of life with a congenital heart defect. Input material: thymocytes. The CDR3 coding sequence is TGTGCCAGCAGCTTTCCGGGACAGGGGACCGAGCAGTACTTC. Encoded protein: CASSFPGQGTEQYF.